This entry features one T cell receptor (beta chain) sequence. Clones were read by immunoSEQ multiplex PCR, and TCRdb kept only the in-frame ones, dropping some. This table has 330,000 or so clones, about 90% appearing once. The record originates from a study of blood T cell repertoires in COVID-19. Ages ranged from about 18 to 100 years, with residence in some 25 US areas. Cohorts were assigned according to the clinical history that participants reported. CDR1 is SEHNR, CDR2 FQNEAQ, per germline (reference sequence). V lost 5 bases and J 0 bases, leaving 16 bases between the germline ends. The CDR3 is made up of 16 amino acids.

The sample taken for sequencing was PBMCs or T cells enriched from blood (not recorded which). The clonotype was recovered from a woman in her thirties who had recovered from COVID-19. The chain employs TRBV7-9 and TRBJ1-1; perhaps TRBD1 as D (6 bases). The CDR3 region is CASSRHRGGVNTEAFF. The CDR3 DNA is TGTGCCAGCAGCCGGCATCGGGGGGGCGTGAACACTGAAGCTTTCTTT.